These T cell receptor beta chains were read from a single sample in a study of blood T cell repertoires in COVID-19. Libraries were prepared by immunoSEQ multiplex PCR; TCRdb keeps only in-frame clonotypes and omits some of them. Of some 250,000 clones in the sample, approximately 83% were seen once. The sequenced sample consisted of PBMCs or T cells enriched from blood (not recorded which). The receptors here all came from a woman aged 40-49 years with acute COVID-19. CDR3s include the opening cysteine and the closing phenylalanine or tryptophan. D genes are given only for firm matches. Where a row states a size, it is once, few, many or the class of an expanded clone; other rows omit it.

J gene	CDR3 length	V gene	clone size	D gene	CDR3 DNA	CDR3 protein
TRBJ2-5	18	TRBV5-1	few	TRBD2	TGCGCCAGCAGCCCCGGGACTAGCGGGAGACGGTTGGGAGAGACCCAGTACTTC	CASSPGTSGRRLGETQYF
TRBJ1-3	13	TRBV28	NA	NA	TGTGCCAGCAGTTTTGAGGTTGGAAACACCATATATTTT	CASSFEVGNTIYF
TRBJ2-2	15	TRBV2	NA	TRBD2	TGTGCCAGCAGTGATAGCGGGAGAAACACCGGGGAGCTGTTTTTT	CASSDSGRNTGELFF
TRBJ1-2	13	TRBV12-3/TRBV12-4	NA	NA	TGTGCCAGCAGTTTAGGAGGGGGCTATGGCTACACCTTC	CASSLGGGYGYTF
TRBJ2-3	13	TRBV5-1	NA	NA	TGCGCCAGCAGTCCCGGGTCAACAGATACGCAGTATTTT	CASSPGSTDTQYF
TRBJ2-7	14	TRBV19	NA	NA	TGTGCCAGTAGTTTCGGGTTTGGCTCCTACGAGCAGTACTTC	CASSFGFGSYEQYF
TRBJ2-1	15	TRBV5-1	NA	TRBD2	TGCGCCAGCAGCTTCGGTAGCGGGGATACCAATGAGCAGTTCTTC	CASSFGSGDTNEQFF
TRBJ1-2	14	TRBV11-2	NA	NA	TGTGCCAGCAGCTCATTTAGGGGAAGCTATGGCTACACCTTC	CASSSFRGSYGYTF
TRBJ2-1	15	TRBV4-1	NA	TRBD2	TGCGCCAGCAGCTCGGCTAGCGGCTCCTACAATGAGCAGTTCTTC	CASSSASGSYNEQFF
TRBJ2-3	14	TRBV6-1	NA	TRBD2	TGTGCCAGCAGTGAGGTGGGGAGGGAAGATACGCAGTATTTT	CASSEVGREDTQYF
TRBJ2-1	15	TRBV2	NA	TRBD2	TGTGCCAGCAGCCTGGGACTAGCGGGAGGGAATGAGCAGTTCTTC	CASSLGLAGGNEQFF
TRBJ2-3	17	TRBV7-5	NA	NA	TGTGTCAGAAGCTTAGAACTAGCGGGGCTTAGCACAGATACGCAGTATTTT	CVRSLELAGLSTDTQYF
TRBJ2-7	12	TRBV6-5	NA	NA	TGTGCCAGCAGTTACGGGACAAGCGAGCAGTACTTC	CASSYGTSEQYF
TRBJ2-7	12	TRBV5-4	NA	NA	TGTGCCAGCAGCGTCCTCTCCTACGAGCAGTACTTC	CASSVLSYEQYF
TRBJ1-1	13	TRBV29-1	NA	NA	TGCAGCGCCCGACCCCAGGGTGGAAGCTACGCTTTCTTT	CSARPQGGSYAFF
TRBJ1-5	16	TRBV6-5	NA	NA	TGTGCCAGCAGTTACTTTGGAGCTTATAGCAATCAGCCCCAGCATTTT	CASSYFGAYSNQPQHF
TRBJ2-7	15	TRBV4-1	NA	TRBD2	TGCGCCAGCAGCCAAGTCCTGGGACTACCCTACGAGCAGTACTTC	CASSQVLGLPYEQYF
TRBJ1-5	16	TRBV2	NA	TRBD1	TGTGCCAGCAAAGGGACAGGGCTCGGGTCTGGGCGGTCCCAGCATTTT	CASKGTGLGSGRSQHF
TRBJ2-7	14	TRBV5-1	NA	TRBD2	TGCGCCAGCAGCTGGACTAGCGGGTCCTACGAGCAGTACTTC	CASSWTSGSYEQYF
TRBJ1-1	14	TRBV14	NA	TRBD1	TGTGCCAGCAGCCCTCACCTGGGACAGCGTGAAGCTTTCTTT	CASSPHLGQREAFF
TRBJ2-7	15	TRBV7-6	once	NA	TGTGCCAGCAGCTTACCCCTTCCCCTCTCCTACGAGCAGTACTTC	CASSLPLPLSYEQYF
TRBJ2-7	15	TRBV6-1	NA	NA	TGTGCCAGCAGTGAAGGACTGGGGCAGACCTACGAGCAGTACTTC	CASSEGLGQTYEQYF
TRBJ2-1	16	TRBV4-1	NA	TRBD2	TGCGCCAGCAGCCAAGATAGGACTAGCTCCTACAATGAGCAGTTCTTC	CASSQDRTSSYNEQFF
TRBJ2-1	17	TRBV7-8	NA	TRBD2	TGTGCCAGCAGCTTGCCGGGACTAGGAGGCAACAACAATGAGCAGTTCTTC	CASSLPGLGGNNNEQFF
TRBJ1-1	15	TRBV18	NA	NA	TGTGCCAGCTCACCACCGGCGGGTGAGGACACTGAAGCTTTCTTT	CASSPPAGEDTEAFF
TRBJ2-7	15	TRBV14	once	NA	TGTGCCAGCAGCTCATCGGTCTCACCCAACTACGAGCAGTACTTC	CASSSSVSPNYEQYF
TRBJ2-2	15	TRBV5-4	once	NA	TGTGCCAGCAGCTTGGCTGTGGGAGCCACCGGGGAGCTGTTTTTT	CASSLAVGATGELFF
TRBJ1-1	14	TRBV9	NA	NA	TGTGCCAGCAGCGTAGTGAGAGGGAACACTGAAGCTTTCTTT	CASSVVRGNTEAFF
TRBJ2-7	15	TRBV11-3	NA	TRBD1	TGTGCCAGCAGCTTAGAAGGGACAGAACCCTACGAGCAGTACTTC	CASSLEGTEPYEQYF
TRBJ2-1	20	TRBV5-4	NA	NA	TGTGCCAGCAGCTTGGCCCCAGGGGGCTTTGCGGGAGGGCCGCACAATGAGCAGTTCTTC	CASSLAPGGFAGGPHNEQFF
TRBJ2-1	15	TRBV3-1/TRBV3-2	NA	TRBD2	TGTGCCAGCAGCCGAACGAGGGAGGGTACCAATGAGCAGTTCTTC	CASSRTREGTNEQFF
TRBJ2-5	15	TRBV15	NA	NA	TGTGCCACCAGCAGCGGGCCTGAGGGGGAAGAGACCCAGTACTTC	CATSSGPEGEETQYF